The table lists the clone carrying this TCR beta chain with a few counts. Antigen unknown. Looked up from germline, CDR1 is MNHNS and CDR2 is SASEGT. Trimming cost V 3 bases and J 7 bases, with 12 bases left between them. The CDR3 runs 14 residues. This record belongs to a study of cytomegalovirus exposure and HLA in healthy donors. The PCR had 60 Vbeta and 13 Jbeta primers. Sequencing used immunoSEQ multiplex PCR; TCRdb keeps in-frame clones, though not all of them. The table lists almost 95,000 clones, over 65% of them singletons. Findings of the study overall: Researchers catalogued approximately 170 TCR beta chains as cytomegalovirus-associated. Looking again later, the authors saw that most CMV-associated TCR beta chains seemed HLA-restricted. Previously analyzed data showed that most TCR beta V segments were productive at a frequency of about 87% or about 30%. Clonal expansion was found to be greater in HLA-associated TCR beta chains than in equally common others in a later analysis.

The sequencing sample was made of PBMCs. This TCR derives from a young man in good health and CMV-seronegative. The V gene is TRBV6-1, the J gene TRBJ1-4; D is possibly TRBD1 (6 bases). The CDR3 nucleotides are TGTGCCAGCAGTGAGGGGTCCAGGGGTGAAAAACTGTTTTTT. It translates to CASSEGSRGEKLFF.